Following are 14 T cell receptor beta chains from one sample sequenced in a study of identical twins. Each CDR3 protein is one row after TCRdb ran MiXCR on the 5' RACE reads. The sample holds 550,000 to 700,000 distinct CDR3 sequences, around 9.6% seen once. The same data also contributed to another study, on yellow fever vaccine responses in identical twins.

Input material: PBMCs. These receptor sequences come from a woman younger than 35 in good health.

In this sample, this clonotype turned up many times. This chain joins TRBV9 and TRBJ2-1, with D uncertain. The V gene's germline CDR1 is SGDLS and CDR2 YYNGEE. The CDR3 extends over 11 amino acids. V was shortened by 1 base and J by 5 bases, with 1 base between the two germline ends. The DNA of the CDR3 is TGTGCCAGCAGCGTAAACAATGAGCAGTTCTTC. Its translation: CASSVNNEQFF.

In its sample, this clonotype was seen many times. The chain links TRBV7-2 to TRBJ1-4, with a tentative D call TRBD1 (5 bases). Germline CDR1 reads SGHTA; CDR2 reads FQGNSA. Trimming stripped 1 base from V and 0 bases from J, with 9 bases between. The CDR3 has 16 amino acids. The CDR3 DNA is TGTGCCAGCAGCTTAGGAGGGGACCCAACTAATGAAAAACTGTTTTTT. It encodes CASSLGGDPTNEKLFF. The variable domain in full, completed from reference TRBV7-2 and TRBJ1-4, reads GAGVSQSPSNKVTEKGKDVELRCDPISGHTALYWYRQSLGQGLEFLIYFQGNSAPDKSGLPSDRFSAERTGGSVSTLTIQRTQQEDSAVYLCASSLGGDPTNEKLFFGSGTQLSVL.

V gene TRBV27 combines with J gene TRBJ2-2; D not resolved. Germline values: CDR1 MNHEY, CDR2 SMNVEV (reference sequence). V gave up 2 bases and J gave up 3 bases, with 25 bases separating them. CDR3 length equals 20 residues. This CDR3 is CASSLRIGPTLTDHTGELFF. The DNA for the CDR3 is TGTGCCAGCAGTTTAAGAATCGGGCCAACCCTCACAGATCACACCGGGGAGCTGTTTTTT.

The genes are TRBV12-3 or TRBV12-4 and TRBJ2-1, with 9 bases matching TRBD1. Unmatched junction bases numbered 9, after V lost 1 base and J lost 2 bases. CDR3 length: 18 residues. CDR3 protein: CASSLGVGDRVPYNEQFF. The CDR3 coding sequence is TGTGCCAGCAGTTTAGGGGTCGGGGACAGGGTACCCTACAATGAGCAGTTCTTC.

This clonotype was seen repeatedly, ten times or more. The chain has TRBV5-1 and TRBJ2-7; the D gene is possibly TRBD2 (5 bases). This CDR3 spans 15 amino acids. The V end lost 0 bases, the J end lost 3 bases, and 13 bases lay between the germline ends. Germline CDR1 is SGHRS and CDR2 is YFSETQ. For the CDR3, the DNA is TGCGCCAGCAGCTTGGCCTCGGGAAACAGCTACGAGCAGTACTTC. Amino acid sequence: CASSLASGNSYEQYF. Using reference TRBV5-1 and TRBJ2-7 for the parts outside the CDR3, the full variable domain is KAGVTQTPRYLIKTRGQQVTLSCSPISGHRSVSWYQQTPGQGLQFLFEYFSETQRNKGNFPGRFSGRQFSNSRSEMNVSTLELGDSALYLCASSLASGNSYEQYFGPGTRLTVT.

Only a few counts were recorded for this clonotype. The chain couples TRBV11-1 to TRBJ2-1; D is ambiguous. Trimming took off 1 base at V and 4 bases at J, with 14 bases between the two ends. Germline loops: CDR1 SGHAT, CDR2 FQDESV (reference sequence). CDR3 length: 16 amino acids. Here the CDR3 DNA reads TGTGCCAGCAGCTTAGAAATGGGGTTGAGTTACAATGAGCAGTTCTTC. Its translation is CASSLEMGLSYNEQFF.

The CDR3 sequence is CASSLGGVVEQFF. CDR3 bases: TGTGCCAGCAGCTTAGGAGGTGTCGTGGAGCAGTTCTTC. The chain employs TRBV13 and TRBJ2-1, with no clear D. CDR1 is PRHDT and CDR2 is FYEKMQ in the germline V gene (reference sequence). The CDR3 has 13 amino acids. The V gene lost 0 bases and the J gene lost 10 bases, with 10 bases spanning the gap.

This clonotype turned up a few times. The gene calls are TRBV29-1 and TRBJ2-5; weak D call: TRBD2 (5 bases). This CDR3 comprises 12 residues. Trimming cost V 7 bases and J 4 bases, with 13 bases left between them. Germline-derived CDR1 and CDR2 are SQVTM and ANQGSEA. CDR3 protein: CSGGAGGETQYF. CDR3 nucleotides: TGCAGCGGGGGAGCCGGTGGAGAGACCCAGTACTTC.

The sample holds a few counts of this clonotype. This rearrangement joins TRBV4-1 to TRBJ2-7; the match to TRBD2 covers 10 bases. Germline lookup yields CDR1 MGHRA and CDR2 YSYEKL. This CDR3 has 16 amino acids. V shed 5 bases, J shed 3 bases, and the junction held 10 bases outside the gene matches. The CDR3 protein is CASSNNEASGSYEQYF. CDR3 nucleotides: TGCGCCAGCAGCAACAATGAGGCTAGCGGGAGCTACGAGCAGTACTTC.

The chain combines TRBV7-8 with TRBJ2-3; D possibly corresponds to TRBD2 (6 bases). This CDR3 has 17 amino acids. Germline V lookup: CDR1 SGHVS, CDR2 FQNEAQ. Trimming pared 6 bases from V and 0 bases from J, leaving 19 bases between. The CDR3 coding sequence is TGTGCCAGCAGACCTCTTCTAGCGATAACTAGCACAGATACGCAGTATTTT. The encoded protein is CASRPLLAITSTDTQYF. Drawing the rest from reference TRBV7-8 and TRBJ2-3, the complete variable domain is GAGVSQSPRYKVAKRGQDVALRCDPISGHVSLFWYQQALGQGPEFLTYFQNEAQLDKSGLPSDRFFAERPEGSVSTLKIQRTQQEDSAVYLCASRPLLAITSTDTQYFGPGTRLTVL.

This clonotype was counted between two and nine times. The CDR3, as DNA: TGTGCCAGCTCACCAGTAGTCCGCGGCAGGGGGCACGGTGGCTACACCTTC. It yields the protein CASSPVVRGRGHGGYTF. J is TRBJ1-2 and V is TRBV18, with TRBD1 matching 8 bases. The CDR3 is 17 residues long. The trim removed 2 bases at V and 7 bases at J, leaving 15 bases unmatched. Germline V lookup: CDR1 KGHSH, CDR2 LQKENI. Complete variable domain (other parts from reference TRBV18 and TRBJ1-2): NAGVMQNPRHLVRRRGQEARLRCSPMKGHSHVYWYRQLPEEGLKFMVYLQKENIIDESGMPKERFSAEFPKEGPSILRIQQVVRGDSAAYFCASSPVVRGRGHGGYTFGSGTRLTVV.

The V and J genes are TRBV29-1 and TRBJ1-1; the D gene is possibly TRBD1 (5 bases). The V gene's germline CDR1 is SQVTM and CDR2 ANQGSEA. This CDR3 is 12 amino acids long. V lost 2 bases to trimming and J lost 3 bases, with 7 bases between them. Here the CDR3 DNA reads TGCAGCGTTGAACGGGGCGACACTGAAGCTTTCTTT. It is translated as CSVERGDTEAFF. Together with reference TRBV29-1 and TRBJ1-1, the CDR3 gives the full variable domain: SAVISQKPSRDICQRGTSLTIQCQVDSQVTMMFWYRQQPGQSLTLIATANQGSEATYESGFVIDKFPISRPNLTFSTLTVSNMSPEDSSIYLCSVERGDTEAFFGQGTRLTVV.

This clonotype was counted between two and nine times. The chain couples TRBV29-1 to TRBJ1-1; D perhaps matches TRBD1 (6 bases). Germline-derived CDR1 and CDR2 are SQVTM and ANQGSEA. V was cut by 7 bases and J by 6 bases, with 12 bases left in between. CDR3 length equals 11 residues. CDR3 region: CSAESGAEAFF. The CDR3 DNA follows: TGCAGCGCTGAGTCAGGGGCTGAAGCTTTCTTT.

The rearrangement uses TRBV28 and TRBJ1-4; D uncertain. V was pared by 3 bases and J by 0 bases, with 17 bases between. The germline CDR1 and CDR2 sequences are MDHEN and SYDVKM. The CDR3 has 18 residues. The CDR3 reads CASSFSGALIATNEKLFF. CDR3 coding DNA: TGTGCCAGCAGTTTTAGTGGTGCCCTGATCGCAACTAATGAAAAACTGTTTTTT.